The following is a TCR beta chain sequence with its context. The entry originates in a study of blood T cell repertoires in COVID-19. In the study overall: Sources were T cells, B-cell-depleted T cells, or PBMCs; the material itself was cDNA or gDNA.

Only in-frame clones appear in the TCRdb table, and some are missing; sequencing was by immunoSEQ multiplex PCR. The table lists some 100,000 clones, 88% of them singletons. Germline trimming cut 3 bases from V and 4 bases from J; bases unmatched to any gene: 7. Germline CDR1 and CDR2: MNHEY and SMNVEV (reference sequence). The CDR3 has 17 amino acids. This clonotype originated in an elderly woman with active COVID-19. Sequencing was carried out using peripheral blood. The rearrangement links TRBV27 to TRBJ2-1, with 12 nucleotides matching TRBD1. DNA of the CDR3: TGTGCCAGCAGTTTTCTGGGGGGACAGGGGGCTTACAATGAGCAGTTCTTC. As protein: CASSFLGGQGAYNEQFF.